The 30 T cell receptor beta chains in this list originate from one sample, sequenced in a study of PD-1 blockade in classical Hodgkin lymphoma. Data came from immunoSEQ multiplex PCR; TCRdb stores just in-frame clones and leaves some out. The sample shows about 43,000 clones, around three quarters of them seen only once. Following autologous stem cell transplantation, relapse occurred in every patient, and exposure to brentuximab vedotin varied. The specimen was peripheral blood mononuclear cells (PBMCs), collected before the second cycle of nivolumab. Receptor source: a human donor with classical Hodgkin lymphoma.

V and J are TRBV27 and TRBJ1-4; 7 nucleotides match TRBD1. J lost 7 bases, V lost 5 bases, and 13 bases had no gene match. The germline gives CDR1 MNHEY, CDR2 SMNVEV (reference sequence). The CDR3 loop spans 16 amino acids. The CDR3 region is CASSTKTGALTEKLFF. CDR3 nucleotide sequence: TGTGCCAGCAGTACTAAAACAGGGGCATTGACTGAAAAACTGTTTTTT.

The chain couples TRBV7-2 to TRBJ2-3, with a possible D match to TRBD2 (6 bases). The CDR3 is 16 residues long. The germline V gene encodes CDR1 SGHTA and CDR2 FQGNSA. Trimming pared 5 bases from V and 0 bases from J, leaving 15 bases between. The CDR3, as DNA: TGTGCCAGCAGCCCTTTAGCGGAGGGGAGCACAGATACGCAGTATTTT. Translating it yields CASSPLAEGSTDTQYF.

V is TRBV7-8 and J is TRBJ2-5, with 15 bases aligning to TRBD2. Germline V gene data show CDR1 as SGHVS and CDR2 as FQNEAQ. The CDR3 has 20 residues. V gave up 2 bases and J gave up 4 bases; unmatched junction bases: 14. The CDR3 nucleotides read TGTGCCAGCAGCTTACCTCCTGGACTAGCGGGAGGGCCAGCAGGAGAGACCCAGTACTTC. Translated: CASSLPPGLAGGPAGETQYF.

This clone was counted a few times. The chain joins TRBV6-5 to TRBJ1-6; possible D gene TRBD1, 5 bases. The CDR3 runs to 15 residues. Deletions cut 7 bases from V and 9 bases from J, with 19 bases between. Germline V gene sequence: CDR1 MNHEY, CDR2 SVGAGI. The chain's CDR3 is CASTLGAGYRSPLHF. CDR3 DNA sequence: TGTGCCAGCACCCTCGGTGCAGGGTATCGTTCACCCCTCCACTTT.

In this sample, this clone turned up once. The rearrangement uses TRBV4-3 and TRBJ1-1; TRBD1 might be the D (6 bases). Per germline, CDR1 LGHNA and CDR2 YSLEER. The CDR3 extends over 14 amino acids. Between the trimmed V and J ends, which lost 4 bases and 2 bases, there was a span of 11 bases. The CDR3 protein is CASSRDTINTEAFF. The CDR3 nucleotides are TGCGCCAGCAGCCGGGACACCATCAACACTGAAGCTTTCTTT.

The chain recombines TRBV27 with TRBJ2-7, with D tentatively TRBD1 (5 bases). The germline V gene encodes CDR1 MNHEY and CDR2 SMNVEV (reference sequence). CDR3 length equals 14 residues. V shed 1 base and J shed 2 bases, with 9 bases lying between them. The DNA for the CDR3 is TGTGCCAGCAGTTTATATCAGGGCGCCTACGAGCAGTACTTC. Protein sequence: CASSLYQGAYEQYF.

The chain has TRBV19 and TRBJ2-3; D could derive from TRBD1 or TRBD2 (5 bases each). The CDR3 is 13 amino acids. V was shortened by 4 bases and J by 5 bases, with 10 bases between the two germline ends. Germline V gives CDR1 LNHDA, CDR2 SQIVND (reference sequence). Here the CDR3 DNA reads TGTGCCAGTAGTAGGGGGTCCCGAGATACGCAGTATTTT. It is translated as CASSRGSRDTQYF.

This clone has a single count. The CDR3 DNA reads as TGTGCCAGCAGCGTAGCGGGTGGGACAGATTACAATGAGCAGTTCTTC. Translating gives CASSVAGGTDYNEQFF. This chain joins TRBV9 and TRBJ2-1, with 7 positions matching TRBD1. The germline CDR1 and CDR2 sequences are SGDLS and YYNGEE. With 0 bases clipped from V and 4 bases from J, the junction kept 7 bases outside the gene matches. The length of the CDR3 is 16 residues.

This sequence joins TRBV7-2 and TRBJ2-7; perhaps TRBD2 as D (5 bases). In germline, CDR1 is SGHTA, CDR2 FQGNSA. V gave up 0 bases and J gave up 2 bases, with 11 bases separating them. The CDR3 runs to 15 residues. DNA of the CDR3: TGTGCCAGCAGCTTAGCGAGCGGAATCACCTACGAGCAGTACTTC. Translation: CASSLASGITYEQYF.

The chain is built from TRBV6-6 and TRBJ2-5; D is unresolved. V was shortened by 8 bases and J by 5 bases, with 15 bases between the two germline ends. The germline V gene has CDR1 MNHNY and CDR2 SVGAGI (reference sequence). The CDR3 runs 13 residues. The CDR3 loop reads CASEDPRTETQYF. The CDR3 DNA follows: TGTGCCAGCGAAGACCCAAGAACGGAGACCCAGTACTTC.

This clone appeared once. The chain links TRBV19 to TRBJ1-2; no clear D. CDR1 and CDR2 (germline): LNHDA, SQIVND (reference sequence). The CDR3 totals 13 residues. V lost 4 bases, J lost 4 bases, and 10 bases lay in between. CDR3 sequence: CASSNRELYGYTF. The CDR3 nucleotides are TGTGCCAGTAGTAATAGGGAACTCTATGGCTACACCTTC.

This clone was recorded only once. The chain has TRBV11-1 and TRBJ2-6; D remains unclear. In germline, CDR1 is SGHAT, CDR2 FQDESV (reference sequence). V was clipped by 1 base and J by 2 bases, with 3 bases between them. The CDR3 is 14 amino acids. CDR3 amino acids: CASSLGAGANVLTF. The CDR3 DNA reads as TGTGCCAGCAGCTTAGGGGCTGGGGCCAACGTCCTGACTTTC.

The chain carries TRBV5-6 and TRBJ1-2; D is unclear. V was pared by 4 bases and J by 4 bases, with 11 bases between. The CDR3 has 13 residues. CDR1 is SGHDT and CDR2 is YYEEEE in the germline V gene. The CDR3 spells CASSPNSFYGYTF. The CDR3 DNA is TGTGCCAGCAGCCCTAATTCTTTCTATGGCTACACCTTC.

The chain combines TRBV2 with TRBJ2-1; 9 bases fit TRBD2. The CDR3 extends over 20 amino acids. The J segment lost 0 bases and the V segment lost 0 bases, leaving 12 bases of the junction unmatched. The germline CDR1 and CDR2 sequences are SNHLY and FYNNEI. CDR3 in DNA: TGTGCCAGCAGTGAAGCGCTTCGGCTAGCGGGGCTAAACTCCTACAATGAGCAGTTCTTC. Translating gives CASSEALRLAGLNSYNEQFF. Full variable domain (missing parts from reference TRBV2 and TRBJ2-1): EPEVTQTPSHQVTQMGQEVILRCVPISNHLYFYWYRQILGQKVEFLVSFYNNEISEKSEIFDDQFSVERPDGSNFTLKIRSTKLEDSAMYFCASSEALRLAGLNSYNEQFFGPGTRLTVL.

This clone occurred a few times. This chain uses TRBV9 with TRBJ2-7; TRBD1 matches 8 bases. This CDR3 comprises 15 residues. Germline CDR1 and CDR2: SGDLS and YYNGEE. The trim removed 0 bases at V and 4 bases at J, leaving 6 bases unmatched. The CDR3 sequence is CASSVEGQGAYEQYF. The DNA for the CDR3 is TGTGCCAGCAGCGTAGAAGGTCAGGGGGCTTACGAGCAGTACTTC.

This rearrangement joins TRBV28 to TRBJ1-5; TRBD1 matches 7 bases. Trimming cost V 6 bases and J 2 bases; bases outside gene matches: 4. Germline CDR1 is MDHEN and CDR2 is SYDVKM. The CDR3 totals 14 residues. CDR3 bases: TGTGCCAGCAGACATGACAGGGGCAATCAGCCCCAGCATTTT. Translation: CASRHDRGNQPQHF.

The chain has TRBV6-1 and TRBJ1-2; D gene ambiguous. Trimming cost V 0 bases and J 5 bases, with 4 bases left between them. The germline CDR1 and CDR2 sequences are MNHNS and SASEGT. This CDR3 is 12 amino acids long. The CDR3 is CASSEALYGYTF. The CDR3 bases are TGTGCCAGCAGTGAAGCGTTATATGGCTACACCTTC.

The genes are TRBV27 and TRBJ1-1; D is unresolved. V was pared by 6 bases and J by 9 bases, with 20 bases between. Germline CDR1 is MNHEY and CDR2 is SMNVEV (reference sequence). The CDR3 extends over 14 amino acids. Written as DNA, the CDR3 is TGTGCCAGCAGAACCGTTGGCAAACACAAAAAAGCTTTCTTT. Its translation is CASRTVGKHKKAFF.

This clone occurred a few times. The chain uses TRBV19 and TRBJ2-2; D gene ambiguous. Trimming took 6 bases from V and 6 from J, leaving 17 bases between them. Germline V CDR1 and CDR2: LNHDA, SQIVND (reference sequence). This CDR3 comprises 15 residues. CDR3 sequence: CASRPRALTPGELFF. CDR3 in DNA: TGTGCCAGTAGGCCCCGGGCCCTAACCCCCGGGGAGCTGTTTTTT.

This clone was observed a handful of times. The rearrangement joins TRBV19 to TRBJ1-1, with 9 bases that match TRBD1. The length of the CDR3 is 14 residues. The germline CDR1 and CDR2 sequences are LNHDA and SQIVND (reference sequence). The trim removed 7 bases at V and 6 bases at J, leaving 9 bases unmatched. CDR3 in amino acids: CASILTGGFAEAFF. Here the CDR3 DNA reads TGTGCCAGTATCTTGACAGGGGGTTTCGCTGAAGCTTTCTTT.

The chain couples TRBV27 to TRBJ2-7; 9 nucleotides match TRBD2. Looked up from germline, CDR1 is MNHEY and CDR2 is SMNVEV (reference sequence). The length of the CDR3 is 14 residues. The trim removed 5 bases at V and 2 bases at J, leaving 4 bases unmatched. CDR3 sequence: CASSPVAGAYEQYF. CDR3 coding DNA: TGTGCCAGCAGTCCAGTAGCGGGGGCCTACGAGCAGTACTTC.

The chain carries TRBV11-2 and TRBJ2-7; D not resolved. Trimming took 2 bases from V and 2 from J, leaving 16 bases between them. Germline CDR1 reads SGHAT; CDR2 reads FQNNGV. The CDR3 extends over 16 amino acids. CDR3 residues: CASSLTISSPTYEQYF. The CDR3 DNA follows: TGTGCCAGCAGCTTAACTATATCTAGTCCTACCTACGAGCAGTACTTC.

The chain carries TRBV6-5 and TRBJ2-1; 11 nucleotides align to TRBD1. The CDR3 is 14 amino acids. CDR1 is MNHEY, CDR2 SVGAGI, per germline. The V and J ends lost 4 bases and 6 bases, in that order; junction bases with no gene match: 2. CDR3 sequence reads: CASSLGTGGNEQFF. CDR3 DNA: TGTGCCAGCAGTTTGGGGACAGGGGGCAATGAGCAGTTCTTC.

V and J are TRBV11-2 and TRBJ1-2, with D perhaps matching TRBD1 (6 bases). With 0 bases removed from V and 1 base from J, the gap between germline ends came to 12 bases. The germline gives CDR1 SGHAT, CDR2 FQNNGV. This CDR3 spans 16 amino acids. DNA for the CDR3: TGTGCCAGCAGCTTAGATGCGGCAGGGGATAACTATGGCTACACCTTC. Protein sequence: CASSLDAAGDNYGYTF.

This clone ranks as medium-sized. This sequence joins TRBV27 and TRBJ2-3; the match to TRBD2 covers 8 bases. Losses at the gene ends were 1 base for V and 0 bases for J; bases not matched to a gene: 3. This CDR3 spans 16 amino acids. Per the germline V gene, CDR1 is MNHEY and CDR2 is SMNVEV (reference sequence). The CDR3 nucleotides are TGTGCCAGCAGTTTATGGGCTAGCGGGAGCACAGATACGCAGTATTTT. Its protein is CASSLWASGSTDTQYF.

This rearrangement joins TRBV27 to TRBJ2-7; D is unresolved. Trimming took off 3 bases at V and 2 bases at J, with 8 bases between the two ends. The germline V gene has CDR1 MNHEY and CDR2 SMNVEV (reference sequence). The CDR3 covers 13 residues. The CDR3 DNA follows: TGTGCCAGCAGTTTTGACATAGCCTACGAGCAGTACTTC. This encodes CASSFDIAYEQYF.

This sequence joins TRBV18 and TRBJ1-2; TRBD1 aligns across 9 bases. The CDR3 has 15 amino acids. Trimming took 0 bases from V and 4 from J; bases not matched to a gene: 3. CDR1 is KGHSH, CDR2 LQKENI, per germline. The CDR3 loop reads CASSPPGQGGYGYTF. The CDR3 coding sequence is TGTGCCAGCTCACCACCGGGACAGGGAGGCTATGGCTACACCTTC.

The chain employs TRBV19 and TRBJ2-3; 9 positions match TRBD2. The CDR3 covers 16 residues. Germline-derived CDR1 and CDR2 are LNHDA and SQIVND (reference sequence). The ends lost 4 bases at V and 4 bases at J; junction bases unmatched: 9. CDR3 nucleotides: TGTGCCAGTAGTACGGGACTAGCCAGGGGCGCAGATACGCAGTATTTT. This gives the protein CASSTGLARGADTQYF.

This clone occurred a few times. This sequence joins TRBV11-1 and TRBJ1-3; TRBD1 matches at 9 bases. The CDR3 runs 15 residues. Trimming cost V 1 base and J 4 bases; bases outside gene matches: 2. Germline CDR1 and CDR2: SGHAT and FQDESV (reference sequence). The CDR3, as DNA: TGTGCCAGCAGCTTAGGGACAGGGGTCGGAAACACCATATATTTT. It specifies CASSLGTGVGNTIYF.

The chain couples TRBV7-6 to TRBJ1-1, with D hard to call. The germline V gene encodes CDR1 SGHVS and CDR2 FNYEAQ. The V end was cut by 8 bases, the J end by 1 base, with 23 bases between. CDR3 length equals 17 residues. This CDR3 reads CASGAVGFGLANTEAFF. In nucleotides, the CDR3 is TGTGCCAGCGGCGCTGTGGGTTTCGGATTGGCGAACACTGAAGCTTTCTTT.